The entry that follows covers one T cell receptor (beta chain) sequence. What it binds is unknown. Splitting of each subset's genomic DNA was done evenly across several immunoSEQ plates. Assay: immunoSEQ multiplex PCR; the TCRdb copy retains only in-frame clones and omits some. The sample gives 2 million to 2.5 million clones, 95% of which show up once; 0.1% to 0.15% is in the top ten. The V gene end was trimmed by 5 bases and the J gene end by 4 bases; junction bases not matched to a gene: 4. The germline CDR1 and CDR2 sequences are LNHDA and SQIVND (reference sequence). This CDR3 region has 13 residues. This sample stems from a study of shared clonotypes between healthy human individuals. Study-level findings and limits: Though the depth was large, rarefaction showed that sorted-subset sequencing was incomplete. Donors were few, which limited the genetic and exposure-history diversity represented.

This clonotype was sampled from a man between 18 and 35 years old in good health. Material for sequencing was naive CD4+ T cells sorted from blood. As to subset: CD45RA+ positively selected. The genes are TRBV19 and TRBJ1-2, with 7 bases fitting TRBD1. CDR3 bases: TGTGCCAGTAGTCCGACAGGGATCTATGGCTACACCTTC. Amino acids: CASSPTGIYGYTF.